Below, 27 T cell receptor beta chains from the same sample are listed, as sequenced in a study of blood T cells in healthy people across ages. Sample-barcoded 5' priming and a J-beta primer mix drove a second PCR of about 6 to 12 cycles. TCRdb re-derived calls from the 5' RACE reads in MiXCR, one entry per CDR3 protein. This table has over 1,500,000 distinct CDR3 sequences, around half appearing once. Sequencing was carried out using blood. The receptors were gathered from a woman in her forties in good health.

CDR3 sequence: CASSELRMPSGANVLTF. The CDR3 DNA reads as TGTGCCAGCAGTGAATTAAGGATGCCCTCTGGGGCCAACGTCCTGACTTTC. This chain joins TRBV25-1 and TRBJ2-6; D call uncertain. The germline V gene encodes CDR1 MGHDK and CDR2 SYGVNS. The length of the CDR3 is 17 residues. Trimming shortened V by 1 base and J by 0 bases, and 10 bases separated the two germline ends.

The chain has TRBV7-9 and TRBJ1-5; no reliable D call. This CDR3 has 13 amino acids. V lost 6 bases and J lost 3, with 9 bases in between. Germline CDR1 is SEHNR and CDR2 is FQNEAQ (reference sequence). The CDR3 DNA is TGTGCCAGCAGTCCCAGCGACAATCAGCCCCAGCATTTT. This codes for CASSPSDNQPQHF.

This chain joins TRBV4-1 and TRBJ1-4, with 9 nucleotides matching TRBD1. This CDR3 is 16 amino acids long. V lost 5 bases, J lost 7 bases, and 11 bases stayed unmatched. Germline values: CDR1 MGHRA, CDR2 YSYEKL. The CDR3 region has the DNA TGCGCCAGCAGCAGACCCCCGGGACAGGGTGGTGAAAAACTGTTTTTT. This gives the protein CASSRPPGQGGEKLFF.

The V and J genes are TRBV9 and TRBJ2-2, with 8 bases aligning to TRBD1. The CDR3 covers 15 residues. The V gene's germline CDR1 is SGDLS and CDR2 YYNGEE. V shed 3 bases and J 6 bases; nucleotides not matched to a gene: 7. CDR3 protein: CASSGVQGASGELFF. The CDR3 DNA is TGTGCCAGCAGCGGCGTCCAGGGGGCGTCCGGGGAGCTGTTTTTT.

The CDR3 nucleotides are TGCGCCAGCGGGGAGGGGGTTGAGGACGCTTACGAGCAGTACTTC. The encoded protein is CASGEGVEDAYEQYF. The chain links TRBV4-3 to TRBJ2-7; D is perhaps TRBD2 (7 bases). Looked up from germline, CDR1 is LGHNA and CDR2 is YSLEER. With 8 bases removed from V and 4 bases from J, the gap between germline ends came to 21 bases. This CDR3 contains 15 residues.

The chain couples TRBV3-1 to TRBJ2-5; weak D call: TRBD2 (5 bases). This CDR3 is built from 17 residues. CDR1 and CDR2 (germline): LGHDT, YNNKEL (reference sequence). Trimming stripped 5 bases from V and 3 bases from J, with 22 bases between. The CDR3 protein is CASSSYGLASGKETQYF. DNA for the CDR3: TGTGCCAGCAGCTCCTATGGGTTGGCCAGCGGCAAAGAGACCCAGTACTTC.

The chain combines TRBV11-2 with TRBJ2-3; D perhaps matches TRBD1 (5 bases). Per germline, CDR1 SGHAT and CDR2 FQNNGV. This CDR3 is built from 15 residues. V lost 1 base and J 8 bases, leaving 16 bases between the germline ends. CDR3 sequence reads: CASSLGPEAQGTQYF. In DNA, the CDR3 is TGTGCCAGCAGCTTAGGGCCAGAGGCGCAGGGTACGCAGTATTTT.

The gene calls are TRBV28 and TRBJ1-2; possibly TRBD1 for D (5 bases). With 8 bases removed from V and 4 bases from J, the gap between germline ends came to 11 bases. The CDR3 contains 12 residues. The V gene's germline CDR1 is MDHEN and CDR2 SYDVKM. CDR3 loop: CASLGTSYGYTF. In DNA form, the CDR3 reads TGTGCCAGCCTAGGGACGTCCTATGGCTACACCTTC.

This clonotype was found a few times. The chain is built from TRBV7-2 and TRBJ1-2; perhaps TRBD1 as D (6 bases). CDR1 is SGHTA and CDR2 is FQGNSA in the germline V gene. Between the trimmed V and J ends, which lost 5 bases and 3 bases, there was a span of 28 bases. The CDR3 consists of 19 residues. The CDR3 loop reads CASSAPTGLRVSLDYGYTF. The CDR3 bases are TGTGCCAGCAGCGCGCCAACAGGGTTGAGGGTATCACTAGACTATGGCTACACCTTC.

The chain couples TRBV9 to TRBJ2-3; unclear D gene. The germline V gene has CDR1 SGDLS and CDR2 YYNGEE. V was cut by 2 bases and J by 3 bases, with 13 bases left in between. The CDR3 is 15 amino acids. CDR3 sequence (DNA): TGTGCCAGCAGCGTGGCGGCAGACGGTACAGATACGCAGTATTTT. Encoded protein: CASSVAADGTDTQYF.

Comments on this clonotype: With a much larger clone just one base away, this may be a read error. V usage is TRBV28 and J usage is TRBJ1-1; 7 bases map to TRBD1. The CDR3 extends over 14 amino acids. V shed 5 bases, J shed 1 base, and the junction held 4 bases outside the gene matches. Germline loops: CDR1 MDHEN, CDR2 SYDVKM. The CDR3 loop is CASSRRQGNTEAFF. In DNA form, the CDR3 reads TGTGCCAGCAGTCGCAGACAGGGGAACACTGAAGCTTTCTTT.

Only a few counts were recorded for this clonotype. The chain combines TRBV20-1 with TRBJ2-7; 8 bases map to TRBD1. The CDR3 has 15 amino acids. Trimming at V came to 5 bases and at J to 1 base, leaving 10 bases not matched to a gene. Germline CDR1 is DFQATT and CDR2 is SNEGSKA (reference sequence). CDR3 DNA sequence: TGCAGTGCTTACCTCGGACAGGGATCGTCCTACGAGCAGTACTTC. It encodes CSAYLGQGSSYEQYF.

This clonotype was picked up a small number of times. The chain couples TRBV6-1 to TRBJ2-3, with D possibly called TRBD1 or TRBD2 (6 bases each). The CDR3 extends over 14 amino acids. With 7 bases removed from V and 5 bases from J, the gap between germline ends came to 16 bases. Germline CDR1 and CDR2: MNHNS and SASEGT. The CDR3 DNA follows: TGTGCCAGCATACAACGGGGGCCAAGAGATACGCAGTATTTT. This translates into CASIQRGPRDTQYF.

The V and J genes are TRBV4-3 and TRBJ2-1; tentative D call: TRBD2 (5 bases). The CDR3 spans 14 residues. With 2 bases removed from V and 3 bases from J, the gap between germline ends came to 8 bases. Per germline, CDR1 LGHNA and CDR2 YSLEER. The CDR3 reads CASSQSGNYNEQFF. For the CDR3, the DNA is TGCGCCAGCAGCCAATCCGGGAACTACAATGAGCAGTTCTTC.

On this clonotype itself: The junction departs from the called germline gene at one end, perhaps through a read error. The chain recombines TRBV12-3 or TRBV12-4 with TRBJ2-3; D perhaps matches TRBD2 (6 bases). This CDR3 region has 15 residues. The chain's CDR3 is CASSFRLTSIDTQYF. The CDR3 DNA reads as TGTGCCAGCAGTTTCAGACTCACTAGCATAGATACGCAGTATTTT.

The chain employs TRBV9 and TRBJ2-1; 10 bases are shared with TRBD2. Germline CDR1 and CDR2: SGDLS and YYNGEE. The J segment lost 8 bases and the V segment lost 0 bases, leaving 11 bases of the junction unmatched. The CDR3 length is 17 residues. The chain's CDR3 is CASSVDPSGGAKDEQFF. The CDR3 region has the DNA TGTGCCAGCAGCGTAGATCCAAGCGGGGGGGCCAAGGATGAGCAGTTCTTC.

The chain employs TRBV5-1 and TRBJ2-1; perhaps TRBD2 as D (8 bases). Trimming removed 2 bases at V and 4 bases at J, with 16 bases between. Germline V lookup: CDR1 SGHRS, CDR2 YFSETQ. The CDR3 consists of 16 residues. The CDR3 sequence is CASSFVAGQSYNEQFF. CDR3 sequence (DNA): TGCGCCAGCAGCTTCGTAGCGGGACAGAGTTACAATGAGCAGTTCTTC.

There are a few counts of this clonotype. The chain employs TRBV20-1 and TRBJ1-6; tentatively, D is TRBD1 (5 bases). Germline values: CDR1 DFQATT, CDR2 SNEGSKA (reference sequence). V lost 0 bases and J 7 bases, leaving 10 bases between the germline ends. The CDR3 is 14 residues long. The CDR3 sequence is CSARDRRGNSPLHF. Here the CDR3 DNA reads TGCAGTGCTAGAGATAGGCGGGGGAATTCACCCCTCCACTTT.

The CDR3 region is CASSSPGPSYYGYTF. DNA of the CDR3: TGTGCCAGCAGTTCCCCGGGACCAAGCTACTATGGCTACACCTTC. V usage is TRBV28 and J usage is TRBJ1-2; D is perhaps TRBD1 (5 bases). The CDR3 contains 15 residues. Germline CDR1 and CDR2: MDHEN and SYDVKM. The V end lost 4 bases, the J end lost 3 bases, and 15 bases lay between the germline ends.

The chain is built from TRBV4-3 and TRBJ2-7, with TRBD2 identical over 16 bases. Germline V CDR1 and CDR2: LGHNA, YSLEER. With V trimmed by 5 bases and J by 7 bases, 8 bases remained unmatched. The CDR3 sequence is 16 residues long. CDR3 in amino acids: CASSKGLAGGQGEQYF. Here the CDR3 DNA reads TGCGCCAGCAGCAAGGGACTAGCGGGGGGGCAGGGTGAGCAGTACTTC.

The chain links TRBV9 to TRBJ2-7; D possibly corresponds to TRBD2 (5 bases). The CDR3 covers 14 residues. Trimming pared 3 bases from V and 5 bases from J, leaving 15 bases between. Germline assignment: CDR1 SGDLS and CDR2 YYNGEE. The CDR3 is CASSGGLGVHEQYF. CDR3 sequence (DNA): TGTGCCAGCAGCGGAGGTCTCGGGGTCCACGAGCAGTACTTC.

The chain uses TRBV7-2 and TRBJ2-3; tentative D call: TRBD1 (6 bases). In germline, CDR1 is SGHTA, CDR2 FQGNSA. This CDR3 comprises 14 residues. Trimming stripped 8 bases from V and 1 base from J, with 13 bases between. CDR3 sequence: CASSVGHGTDTQYF. CDR3 sequence (DNA): TGTGCCAGCTCAGTGGGACACGGCACAGATACGCAGTATTTT.

The chain employs TRBV7-9 and TRBJ2-5; TRBD1 matches 7 bases. Germline V CDR1 and CDR2: SEHNR, FQNEAQ (reference sequence). V shed 7 bases and J 3 bases; nucleotides not matched to a gene: 14. CDR3 length: 16 amino acids. CDR3 DNA: TGTGCCAGCATCTTTACGGGGAGAGGGGGCGAAGAGACCCAGTACTTC. Translating gives CASIFTGRGGEETQYF. Variable domain in full (rest from reference TRBV7-9 and TRBJ2-5): DTGVSQNPRHKITKRGQNVTFRCDPISEHNRLYWYRQTLGQGPEFLTYFQNEAQLEKSRLLSDRFSAERPKGSFSTLEIQRTEQGDSAMYLCASIFTGRGGEETQYFGPGTRLLVL.

The V gene is TRBV7-2, the J gene TRBJ2-1; 9 nucleotides agree with TRBD2. V shed 5 bases and J 4 bases; nucleotides not matched to a gene: 9. This CDR3 comprises 16 residues. CDR1 SGHTA and CDR2 FQGNSA come from the germline V gene. The CDR3 region is CASSVRGGATYNEQFF. The CDR3 nucleotides read TGTGCCAGCAGCGTCCGCGGGGGGGCTACTTACAATGAGCAGTTCTTC.

The chain links TRBV11-2 to TRBJ1-6; 7 bases are a match to TRBD1. V lost 2 bases and J lost 9; bases outside the gene matches: 7. The CDR3 has 15 residues. CDR1 and CDR2 from the germline V gene are SGHAT and FQNNGV. As DNA, the CDR3 is TGTGCCAGCAGCTTATCAGGGGGGCTAGGTTCACCCCTCCACTTT. It is translated as CASSLSGGLGSPLHF.

A remark on this clonotype: The germline gene is not matched at one end of the junction; a read error may be the cause. The chain links TRBV27 to TRBJ2-7; TRBD2 aligns across 7 bases. The closer fit of TRBJ2-5 to the DNA end suggests the J call may be wrong. Germline V CDR1 and CDR2: MNHEY, SMNVEV (reference sequence). The CDR3 loop spans 14 amino acids. The CDR3 nucleotides read TGTGCCAGCAGTTTAGCAGCGGGGCAAGGGACCCAGTACTTC. Translating gives CASSLAAGQGTQYF.

CDR3 nucleotide sequence: TGTGCCAGCTCACCTTCCGGGACTAATGAGCAGTACTTC. It translates to CASSPSGTNEQYF. This chain links TRBV18 with TRBJ2-1, with 7 bases that match TRBD2. The closer fit of TRBJ2-7 to the DNA end suggests the J call may be wrong. The length of the CDR3 is 13 residues. Germline V lookup: CDR1 KGHSH, CDR2 LQKENI.